This T cell receptor beta chain was profiled in a study of T-cell memory formation after mild COVID-19. Study-level background: The TCR clusters were mostly specific to one donor. Findings of the study overall: Clones that shrank (day 15 to 85) were balanced CD4/CD8, whereas later expanders leaned CD4+. Mainly in CM and EM were contracting CD4+ clones; CD8+ were in EMRA.

There are 16 residues in the CDR3. V dropped 3 bases and J dropped 5 bases, with 19 bases sitting between them. Germline lookup yields CDR1 SGHAT and CDR2 FQNNGV. Constant-segment primers served in 5'RACE that generated TCR alpha and TCR beta cDNA libraries bearing sample barcodes and UMIs. TCRdb fed the 5' RACE reads into MiXCR, producing one record per CDR3 protein. The sample carries 210,000 or so distinct CDR3 sequences, 10% to 13% recorded once. A few counts support this clonotype. Its antigen is unknown. This chain connects TRBV11-2 to TRBJ2-5, with a tentative D call TRBD2 (6 bases). The sample consisted of PBMCs or a T cell subset sorted from them (not recorded which). The sequence derives from a young man who had mild COVID-19 (a few samples of this study predate the infection). Cell type and time point are not known. This CDR3 reads CASSFRLGVRGETQYF. DNA of the CDR3: TGTGCCAGCAGCTTCCGACTAGGAGTCCGCGGGGAGACCCAGTACTTC.